A selection of T cell receptor beta chains follows, all from one sample in a study of tumor-infiltrating lymphocytes in primary liver carcinoma. Using its own MiXCR run on the multiplex PCR reads, TCRdb lists one record per CDR3 protein. The repertoire holds 20,000 to 25,000 distinct CDR3 sequences, with about three quarters as singletons. The sample comprised liver tumor tissue from sampling region 1. The receptors come from a woman aged 25 to 39 with primary liver carcinoma and hepatitis B virus infection. Both conserved end residues are part of each CDR3. D genes are given only for firm matches. The size of a clone is reported for some rows only, either as once, few or many, or as a class for expanded clones.

V gene	D gene	J gene	clone size	CDR3 length	CDR3 DNA	CDR3 protein
TRBV6-5	.	TRBJ2-2	.	15	TGTGCCAGCAGTCCGCGGGCAGGGCTCACCGGGGAGCTGTTCTTT	CASSPRAGLTGELFF
TRBV11-1	TRBD1	TRBJ2-1	.	15	TGTGCCAGCAGCTTGGGACAGGGCACTCACAATGAACAGTTCTTC	CASSLGQGTHNEQFF
TRBV29-1	.	TRBJ2-1	.	11	TGCAGCGCCCTGGACTACAATGAGCAGTTCTTC	CSALDYNEQFF
TRBV14	.	TRBJ2-7	.	15	TGTGCCGGCAGCCATGCGGCGGGGACTGACTACGGGCAGTACTTC	CAGSHAAGTDYGQYF
TRBV29-1	.	TRBJ2-1	.	17	TGCAGCGTTGAAGGGGTCGGCAGGGAGAGCTCCTACAATGAGCAGTTCTTC	CSVEGVGRESSYNEQFF
TRBV6-5	TRBD1	TRBJ2-2	.	15	TGTGCCAGCAGTCTGCTGACAGGGTTCACCGGGGAGCTCTTTTTT	CASSLLTGFTGELFF
TRBV29-1	TRBD1	TRBJ2-5	few	16	TGCAGCGCGACAGGGGAGATGGGTTCTGCGGTGGAGACCCAGTACTTC	CSATGEMGSAVETQYF
TRBV11-2	TRBD1	TRBJ1-1	few	20	TGTGCCAGCAGCGCTCGGGACAGGGGGCGTAGGAGGTGGAGTAACTCTGAAGCTTTCTTT	CASSARDRGRRRWSNSEAFF
TRBV6-2/TRBV6-3	.	TRBJ2-1	.	20	.	CTSSYGCAGLAVGPNNEQFF
TRBV6-6	.	TRBJ2-3	.	17	TGTGTCAGCAGTTGCTATTTTGGCAGCGGGTCCACAGATACGCAGTATTTT	CVSSCYFGSGSTDTQYF
TRBV11-2	.	TRBJ1-4	.	13	TGTGCCAGCAGCGAGTGGCTGGGTGAAAAACTGTTTTTT	CASSEWLGEKLFF
TRBV5-4	TRBD2	TRBJ2-3	.	18	TGTGCCAGCAGTAACCCGGCAGCTAGCGGGAATCAGACAGATACGCAGTATTTT	CASSNPAASGNQTDTQYF
TRBV10-3	.	TRBJ2-1	.	17	TGTGTCATCAAGGGGGACGCTGGCGGGAGAAGTATCGATGAGCAGTTCTTC	CVIKGDAGGRSIDEQFF
TRBV4-3	.	TRBJ2-2	few	13	TGCGCCAGCAGCTCGATGGGAGCCGGGGAGCTGTTTTTT	CASSSMGAGELFF
TRBV6-5	TRBD2	TRBJ2-3	.	16	TGTGCCAGTAGCAGCACCCGCGGGAGGGCCAGAGATACGCAGTATTTT	CASSSTRGRARDTQYF
TRBV11-1	.	TRBJ2-5	.	14	TGTGACAGCAGCTTAGCAGGGCCCGGAGAGACCCAGTACTTC	CDSSLAGPGETQYF
TRBV10-3	.	TRBJ2-5	.	15	TGTGCCATCAGAGAGTCGTCTACCAGACAAGAGACTCAGTACTTC	CAIRESSTRQETQYF
TRBV6-1	.	TRBJ1-6	.	17	TGTGCCAGCAGTCCAGGTCGAGGGCCGGGGACCGATTCACTCCTCCACTTT	CASSPGRGPGTDSLLHF
TRBV5-6	.	TRBJ2-2	once	15	TGCGCCAGCGGCTTGGCACCCAGGGTCACCGCGGAGCTGTTTTTT	CASGLAPRVTAELFF
TRBV11-1	.	TRBJ2-2	.	16	TGTGCCAGCAGCTTAGTGAGGGGTACGAACACCCGGGGGCTGTTTTTT	CASSLVRGTNTRGLFF
TRBV11-2	TRBD1	TRBJ2-3	.	16	TGTGCCGGCAGCCGGACACGACAGGGAAGGGAAGATACGCAGTATTTT	CAGSRTRQGREDTQYF
TRBV6-5	.	TRBJ2-7	.	15	TGTGCCGGCAGTTTCAAGGAAAGCAGCTCCTACGAGCAGTACTTC	CAGSFKESSSYEQYF
TRBV28	.	TRBJ2-7	many	16	TGTGCCAGCAGTCCGTCGGGACACCCGATGCCGTACGAGCAGTACTTC	CASSPSGHPMPYEQYF
TRBV29-1	.	TRBJ2-5	.	15	TGCAGCGTTGAAACCGGAAGGAGAGTGAGGGAGACTAAGTACTTC	CSVETGRRVRETKYF
TRBV7-8	.	TRBJ1-2	few	15	TGTGCCAGCAGTCCCTCCGGACGGGTGGACTATGGCTACACCTTC	CASSPSGRVDYGYTF
TRBV7-8	.	TRBJ2-7	.	18	TGTGCAAGCAGCTCGGGTCGCGGTCGTACTATGCACTCCTACGAGCAGTACTTC	CASSSGRGRTMHSYEQYF
TRBV7-8	.	TRBJ2-5	.	15	TGTGCCAGCAGCATAGAAGGGGCCGATAGGGAGACCCAGTATTTC	CASSIEGADRETQYF
TRBV6-2/TRBV6-3	.	TRBJ1-5	.	14	TGTGTCAGCAGTTCGGCCGCAGAGATTCAGCCCCGGCATTTT	CVSSSAAEIQPRHF
TRBV11-2	TRBD2	TRBJ2-3	.	16	TGTGTCAGCAGCGCGGGACTATCGGCTATTGTTGATACGCAGTATTTT	CVSSAGLSAIVDTQYF
TRBV5-4	.	TRBJ2-3	.	18	TGTGCCAGCAGTAACCCGGCGGCTAGCGAGAGTCGGACTGATATGCAGTATTTT	CASSNPAASESRTDMQYF
TRBV7-9	.	TRBJ2-1	many	15	TGTGCCAGCAGCCCCGGGGGTAGCTCCTACAATGAGCAGTTCTTC	CASSPGGSSYNEQFF
TRBV28	TRBD1	TRBJ1-6	.	16	TGTGCCAGCAGTATACACAGGGGGCAAGTTTTCTTCACCCTCCACTTT	CASSIHRGQVFFTLHF